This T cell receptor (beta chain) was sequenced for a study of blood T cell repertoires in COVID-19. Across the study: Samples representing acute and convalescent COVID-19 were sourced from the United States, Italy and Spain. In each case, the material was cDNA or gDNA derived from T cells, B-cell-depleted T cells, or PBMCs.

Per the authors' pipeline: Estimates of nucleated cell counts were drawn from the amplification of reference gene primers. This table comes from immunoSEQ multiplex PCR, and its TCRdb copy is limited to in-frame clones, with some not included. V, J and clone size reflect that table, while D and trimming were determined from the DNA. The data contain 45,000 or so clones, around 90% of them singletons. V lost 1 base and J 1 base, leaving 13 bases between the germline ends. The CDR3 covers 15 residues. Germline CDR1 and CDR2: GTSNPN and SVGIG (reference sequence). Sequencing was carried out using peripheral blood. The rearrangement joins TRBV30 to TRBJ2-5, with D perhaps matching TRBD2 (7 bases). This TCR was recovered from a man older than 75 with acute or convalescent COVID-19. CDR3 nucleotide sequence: TGTGCCTGGAGTGAGGGGGGGGGTCCCCAAGAGACCCAGTACTTC. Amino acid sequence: CAWSEGGGPQETQYF.